This TCR beta chain was identified in a study of blood T cell repertoires in COVID-19. Original analysis: From reference gene primer amplification, estimates of nucleated cell counts were derived. TCRdb's table, derived via immunoSEQ multiplex PCR, lists solely in-frame clones and lacks some. V and J calls and clone size come straight from that table; D and trimming were deduced from the DNA. The data contain 75,000 to 90,000 clones, about nine tenths of them singletons. The CDR3 consists of 15 residues. With 4 bases clipped from V and 3 bases from J, the junction kept 6 bases outside the gene matches. CDR1 MNHEY and CDR2 SMNVEV come from the germline V gene (reference sequence).

The receptor was isolated from a man between 18 and 29 years old with COVID-19, enrolled during active disease. Sequencing input: peripheral blood. The gene calls are TRBV27 and TRBJ2-3, with 8 bases identical to TRBD1. The CDR3 coding sequence is TGTGCCAGCAGTTGGGCAGGGGGCGCGACAGATACGCAGTATTTT. This sequence encodes CASSWAGGATDTQYF.